This entry concerns a single T cell receptor (beta chain). Its matching antigen is unknown. Isolated RNA was reverse transcribed in full, so expressed TCRB transcripts were sequenced. Measured with immunoSEQ multiplex PCR; TCRdb has only the in-frame clones, and not every one. The data contain hundreds of thousands of clones, 68% of them singletons. The ends were cut back, 2 bases at V and 0 bases at J, with 9 bases in the middle. Germline values: CDR1 SGHNT, CDR2 YYREEE (reference sequence). CDR3 length: 15 residues. The sample originates from a study of beta chain features in type 1 diabetes. General study results and limits: At VDJ recombination sites, type 1 diabetes patients had fewer insertions and more deleted nucleotides.

The TCR sequence derives from a man aged 30 to 45 in good health. Sequences were obtained from naive CD4+ T cells from blood. The rearrangement joins TRBV5-4 to TRBJ2-1; D is undetermined. The DNA for the CDR3 is TGTGCCAGCAGCTTATACTCGGCCTCCTACAATGAGCAGTTCTTC. Residues: CASSLYSASYNEQFF.